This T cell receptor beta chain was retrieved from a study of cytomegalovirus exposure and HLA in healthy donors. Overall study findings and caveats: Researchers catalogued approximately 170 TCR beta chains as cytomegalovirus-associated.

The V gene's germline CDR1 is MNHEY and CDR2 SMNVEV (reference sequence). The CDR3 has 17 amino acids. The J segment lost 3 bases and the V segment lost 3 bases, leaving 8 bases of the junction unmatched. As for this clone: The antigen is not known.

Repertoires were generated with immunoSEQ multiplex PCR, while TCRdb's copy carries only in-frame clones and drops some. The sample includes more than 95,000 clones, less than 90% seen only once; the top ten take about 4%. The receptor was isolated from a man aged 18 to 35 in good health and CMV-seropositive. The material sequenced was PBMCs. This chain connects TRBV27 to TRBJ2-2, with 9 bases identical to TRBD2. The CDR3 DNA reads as TGTGCCAGCAGTTTTAATAGCGGGGGTCGCTACACCGGGGAGCTGTTTTTT. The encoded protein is CASSFNSGGRYTGELFF.